Following are 6 T cell receptor beta chains from one sample sequenced in a study of T cell repertoires in cytomegalovirus infection. TCRdb passed the reads through MiXCR, listing each CDR3 protein once. Here the sample spans about 740,000 distinct CDR3 sequences, 35% to 40% being singletons. The material sequenced was PBMCs. The receptors derive from a human donor in good health (CMV status not recorded). Some clones in this sample may be carry-over from other donors' samples.

The genes are TRBV7-6 and TRBJ1-2; weak D call: TRBD1 (5 bases). The CDR3 covers 15 residues. Germline V lookup: CDR1 SGHVS, CDR2 FNYEAQ. The ends were cut back, 4 bases at V and 2 bases at J, with 14 bases in the middle. CDR3 bases: TGTGCCAGCAGCTATGGGGACGGGGTGAACTATGGCTACACCTTC. Translating it yields CASSYGDGVNYGYTF.

The chain has TRBV6-5 and TRBJ1-1, with D perhaps matching TRBD1 (6 bases). CDR1 and CDR2 from the germline V gene are MNHEY and SVGAGI. The CDR3 loop spans 14 amino acids. V lost 5 bases and J lost 0, with 10 bases in between. CDR3 sequence (DNA): TGTGCCAGCAGTAACCAGGGGTTGAACACTGAAGCTTTCTTT. Translated, it gives CASSNQGLNTEAFF.

The rearrangement links TRBV20-1 to TRBJ2-4; D is possibly TRBD2 (7 bases). The V end was cut by 3 bases, the J end by 9 bases, with 21 bases between. The germline gives CDR1 DFQATT, CDR2 SNEGSKA (reference sequence). CDR3 size: 15 residues. DNA for the CDR3: TGCAGTGCTAGTGATTCCCTGGGGGGGCCGGGCATTCAGTACTTC. Translation gives CSASDSLGGPGIQYF.

This clonotype has a count of ten or more. This chain joins TRBV7-4 and TRBJ1-6, with D hard to call. The CDR3 contains 20 residues. Trimming took 2 bases from V and 0 from J, leaving 20 bases between them. Germline CDR1 and CDR2: SGHVT and SQSDAQ. The CDR3 protein is CASSLLGEPHLSSYNSPLHF. The CDR3 nucleotides are TGTGCCAGCAGCTTACTCGGGGAGCCACACTTGAGCTCCTATAATTCACCCCTCCACTTT.

The genes are TRBV27 and TRBJ2-5, with 9 bases identical to TRBD2. The germline V gene encodes CDR1 MNHEY and CDR2 SMNVEV (reference sequence). V lost 0 bases, J lost 1 base, and 3 bases stayed unmatched. This CDR3 is 16 amino acids long. Written as DNA, the CDR3 is TGTGCCAGCAGTTTATCGTTAGCGGGGGCCCAAGAGACCCAGTACTTC. Translation gives CASSLSLAGAQETQYF.

V gene TRBV28 combines with J gene TRBJ1-6; no definite D call. The CDR3 has 13 amino acids. In germline, CDR1 is MDHEN, CDR2 SYDVKM. V was shortened by 11 bases and J by 7 bases, with 15 bases between the two germline ends. The CDR3 here is CAAGGEPNSPLHF. CDR3 DNA: TGTGCCGCCGGTGGGGAACCAAATTCACCCCTCCACTTT.